This paragraph reports one T cell receptor beta chain. The data belong to a study of shared clonotypes between healthy human individuals. CDR1 is SGHAT, CDR2 FQNNGV, per germline. This CDR3 comprises 14 residues. Trimming stripped 1 base from V and 8 bases from J, with 14 bases between. Profiled with immunoSEQ multiplex PCR; TCRdb holds only in-frame clones, not every one. This table has about 1 million clones, about 76% appearing once. The sequencing input was memory CD4+ T cells sorted from blood. Subset in this sample: CD45RA-negative fraction. This chain links TRBV11-2 with TRBJ1-2; the D is unclear. The source is a man in his late teens or twenties in good health. This CDR3 reads CASSLVTSLGGYTF. The CDR3 DNA sequence: TGTGCCAGCAGCTTAGTGACTTCTCTGGGGGGCTACACCTTC.